Below are 24 T cell receptor beta chains sequenced from a single sample in a study of blood T cell repertoires in COVID-19. Sequenced by immunoSEQ multiplex PCR; TCRdb stores in-frame clones only, minus some. Found here are about 85,000 clones, 88% of them singletons; the top ten hold nearly 5%. Sequenced: peripheral blood. The receptors derive from a woman aged 80 or over with acute or convalescent COVID-19.

This chain uses TRBV6-5 with TRBJ2-7; TRBD1 aligns across 7 bases. V shed 5 bases, J shed 6 bases, and the junction held 4 bases outside the gene matches. Germline V lookup: CDR1 MNHEY, CDR2 SVGAGI. The CDR3 spans 12 residues. The CDR3 loop is CASSQTGFEQYF. The CDR3 nucleotides are TGTGCCAGCAGTCAGACAGGGTTCGAGCAGTACTTC.

The V and J genes are TRBV3-1 (or the pseudogene TRBV3-2) and TRBJ1-1, with D perhaps TRBD1 (5 bases). Germline lookup yields CDR1 LGHDT and CDR2 YNNKEL (reference sequence). The CDR3 has 14 amino acids. Between the trimmed V and J ends, which lost 7 bases and 1 base, there was a span of 13 bases. In DNA form, the CDR3 reads TGTGCCAGCAAATATTCCCAGGGGAACACTGAAGCTTTCTTT. Protein sequence: CASKYSQGNTEAFF.

The chain has TRBV19 and TRBJ2-4; D is possibly TRBD1 (8 bases). The CDR3 has 14 amino acids. Germline V lookup: CDR1 LNHDA, CDR2 SQIVND (reference sequence). Trimming left V 7 bases short and J 3 bases short, with 13 bases between. The CDR3 loop is CASKQGGDKNIQYF. The CDR3 nucleotides read TGTGCCAGTAAACAGGGGGGGGACAAAAACATTCAGTACTTC.

The chain couples TRBV12-3 or TRBV12-4 to TRBJ2-1, with a tentative D call TRBD2 (6 bases). The CDR3 has 13 residues. V gave up 7 bases and J gave up 5 bases, with 12 bases separating them. The CDR3 protein is CASTPAGHNEQFF. For the CDR3, the DNA is TGTGCCAGCACCCCAGCGGGCCACAATGAGCAGTTCTTC.

The J gene is TRBJ2-7, the V gene TRBV3-1 (or the pseudogene TRBV3-2); TRBD1 matches 8 bases. Trimming at V came to 0 bases and at J to 2 bases, leaving 6 bases not matched to a gene. The germline V gene encodes CDR1 LGHDT and CDR2 YNNKEL (reference sequence). The CDR3 sequence is 16 residues long. The CDR3 loop is CASSQDGTGHPYEQYF. The DNA of the CDR3 is TGTGCCAGCAGCCAAGATGGGACAGGTCATCCCTACGAGCAGTACTTC.

The chain carries TRBV27 and TRBJ1-2; D call uncertain. The germline V gene has CDR1 MNHEY and CDR2 SMNVEV (reference sequence). Between the trimmed V and J ends, which lost 3 bases and 4 bases, there was a span of 15 bases. There are 15 residues in the CDR3. This chain's CDR3 is CASSLGFGGSYGYTF. The CDR3 nucleotides read TGTGCCAGCAGTTTGGGATTCGGAGGGAGCTATGGCTACACCTTC.

The V gene is TRBV15, the J gene TRBJ1-2; TRBD1 aligns across 8 bases. J gave up 7 bases and V 1 base, and 5 bases lay outside the gene matches. This CDR3 is built from 14 residues. The V gene's germline CDR1 is LNHNV and CDR2 YYDKDF (reference sequence). CDR3 nucleotides: TGTGCCACCAGCAGAGCCAGGGGGCTGGGTGGCTACACCTTC. Translation gives CATSRARGLGGYTF.

The J gene is TRBJ2-1, the V gene TRBV3-1 (or the pseudogene TRBV3-2); TRBD1 matches 11 bases. Trimming cost V 1 base and J 5 bases; bases outside gene matches: 4. Germline CDR1 LGHDT, CDR2 YNNKEL (reference sequence). This CDR3 comprises 16 residues. The DNA for the CDR3 is TGTGCCAGCAGCCAAGGTAGGGACAGGGGGGACAATGAGCAGTTCTTC. It yields the protein CASSQGRDRGDNEQFF.

V is TRBV4-1 and J is TRBJ2-5, with D possibly being TRBD2 (5 bases). The CDR3 has 15 residues. V shed 1 base and J shed 2 bases, with 11 bases lying between them. Germline CDR1 MGHRA, CDR2 YSYEKL. The CDR3 spells CASSQGITRQETQYF. The CDR3 bases are TGCGCCAGCAGCCAAGGTATTACTAGGCAAGAGACCCAGTACTTC.

The chain has TRBV14 and TRBJ2-1; 7 nucleotides align to TRBD1. CDR1 SGHDN and CDR2 FVKESK come from the germline V gene. The junction had 7 bases not matched to a gene; V was cut back by 0 bases and J by 8 bases. The CDR3 length is 15 residues. CDR3 bases: TGTGCCAGCAGCCAAGATCGCCCTAGGGGGCATGAGCAGTTCTTC. This encodes CASSQDRPRGHEQFF.

The J gene is TRBJ1-1, the V gene TRBV7-9; 8 bases map to TRBD1. The length of the CDR3 is 15 residues. The germline CDR1 and CDR2 sequences are SEHNR and FQNEAQ (reference sequence). The junction had 5 bases not matched to a gene; V was cut back by 3 bases and J by 2 bases. CDR3 sequence reads: CASSLRQGFNTEAFF. CDR3 sequence (DNA): TGTGCCAGCAGCTTGAGACAGGGGTTTAACACTGAAGCTTTCTTT.

This clone was found once. The chain uses TRBV27 and TRBJ1-1, with a tentative D call TRBD1 (6 bases). Germline V gives CDR1 MNHEY, CDR2 SMNVEV (reference sequence). The ends were cut back, 5 bases at V and 0 bases at J, with 19 bases in the middle. This CDR3 comprises 17 residues. CDR3 in DNA: TGTGCCAGCAGTCCTTATTCCGCCGACAGGTTGAACACTGAAGCTTTCTTT. It translates to CASSPYSADRLNTEAFF.

This clone was counted between two and nine times. This chain uses TRBV11-2 with TRBJ2-7; 9 positions match TRBD1. The V gene's germline CDR1 is SGHAT and CDR2 FQNNGV. The CDR3 length is 14 residues. After removal of 8 bases from V and 3 bases from J, the junction contained 8 bases not matched to a gene. This CDR3 is CASQPGTGFYEQYF. As DNA, the CDR3 is TGTGCCAGCCAGCCCGGGACAGGGTTCTACGAGCAGTACTTC. Looking up the rest from reference TRBV11-2 and TRBJ2-7 gives the full variable domain: EAGVAQSPRYKIIEKRQSVAFWCNPISGHATLYWYQQILGQGPKLLIQFQNNGVVDDSQLPKDRFSAERLKGVDSTLKIQPAKLEDSAVYLCASQPGTGFYEQYFGPGTRLTVT.

The CDR3 sequence: CASSYGSRGDQPQHF. The CDR3 DNA reads TGTGCCAGCAGTTACGGGTCCCGAGGAGATCAGCCCCAGCATTTT. The rearrangement uses TRBV6-6 and TRBJ1-5; no firm D call. Trimming took off 2 bases at V and 5 bases at J, with 13 bases between the two ends. This CDR3 is 15 amino acids long. Germline CDR1 reads MNHNY; CDR2 reads SVGAGI (reference sequence).

V and J are TRBV19 and TRBJ2-2; 7 bases align to TRBD1. With V trimmed by 2 bases and J by 6 bases, 3 bases remained unmatched. In germline, CDR1 is LNHDA, CDR2 SQIVND (reference sequence). The CDR3 has 14 amino acids. The CDR3 DNA reads TGTGCCAGTAGTATAAGGGGGCCGGCCGGGGAGCTGTTTTTT. It yields the protein CASSIRGPAGELFF.

J is TRBJ2-1 and V is TRBV7-3; TRBD2 matches 15 bases. V shed 4 bases, J shed 3 bases, and the junction held 10 bases outside the gene matches. CDR1 and CDR2 (germline): SGHTA, FQGTGA. The CDR3 contains 19 residues. The CDR3 sequence: CASSSLGLAGGDDYNEQFF. The DNA of the CDR3 is TGTGCCAGCAGCTCACTGGGACTAGCGGGGGGCGACGACTACAATGAGCAGTTCTTC.

The chain has TRBV12-3 or TRBV12-4 and TRBJ2-7, with a weak D call TRBD1 (5 bases). With 5 bases removed from V and 4 bases from J, the gap between germline ends came to 12 bases. This CDR3 comprises 13 residues. DNA of the CDR3: TGTGCCAGCAGTCTAACGGACACTTACGAGCAGTACTTC. Translated, it gives CASSLTDTYEQYF.

The rearrangement links TRBV9 to TRBJ1-2; a possible D gene is TRBD1 (5 bases). V lost 5 bases and J lost 6, with 14 bases in between. CDR1 is SGDLS, CDR2 YYNGEE, per germline. The CDR3 has 13 residues. In nucleotides, the CDR3 is TGTGCCAGCAGTCGAGGACAAGAAGATGGCTACACCTTC. Protein sequence: CASSRGQEDGYTF.

This clone was detected once. The V gene is TRBV5-5, the J gene TRBJ2-1, with TRBD1 matching 8 bases. The CDR3 covers 17 residues. V lost 0 bases and J lost 10; bases outside the gene matches: 15. Germline lookup yields CDR1 SGHKS and CDR2 YYEKEE (reference sequence). The CDR3 reads CASSLGQGLMRIGEQFF. In DNA, the CDR3 is TGTGCCAGCAGCTTGGGACAGGGGTTAATGAGAATAGGGGAGCAGTTCTTC.

The rearrangement joins TRBV9 to TRBJ2-7; TRBD1 is a possible D gene (6 bases). With 3 bases removed from V and 6 bases from J, the gap between germline ends came to 13 bases. Germline CDR1 and CDR2: SGDLS and YYNGEE. The CDR3 extends over 13 amino acids. CDR3 amino acids: CASSEAGDGEQYF. The DNA for the CDR3 is TGTGCCAGCAGCGAAGCAGGGGACGGCGAGCAGTACTTC.

The rearrangement joins TRBV6-1 to TRBJ2-7, with a weak D call TRBD2 (6 bases). Trimming stripped 2 bases from V and 3 bases from J, with 17 bases between. The CDR3 length is 16 residues. Germline loops: CDR1 MNHNS, CDR2 SASEGT. The CDR3 region is CASSEYVLAGSYEQYF. The CDR3 DNA reads TGTGCCAGCAGTGAATACGTCCTTGCCGGGAGCTACGAGCAGTACTTC.

The chain carries TRBV25-1 and TRBJ2-6, with 9 bases lining up with TRBD1. Looked up from germline, CDR1 is MGHDK and CDR2 is SYGVNS. This CDR3 region has 18 residues. Trimming cost V 6 bases and J 2 bases; bases outside gene matches: 11. The CDR3 coding sequence is TGTGCCAGCAGCCGAAACCCCGGGACAGGGCCTGGGGCCAACGTCCTGACTTTC. Residues: CASSRNPGTGPGANVLTF. Supplemented by reference TRBV25-1 and TRBJ2-6, the full variable domain reads EADIYQTPRYLVIGTGKKITLECSQTMGHDKMYWYQQDPGMELHLIHYSYGVNSTEKGDLSSESTVSRIRTEHFPLTLESARPSHTSQYLCASSRNPGTGPGANVLTFGAGSRLTVL.

The chain has TRBV15 and TRBJ1-3, with 9 bases lining up with TRBD1. The CDR3 is 17 amino acids. The trim removed 1 base at V and 2 bases at J, leaving 6 bases unmatched. Germline-derived CDR1 and CDR2 are LNHNV and YYDKDF (reference sequence). The DNA of the CDR3 is TGTGCCACCAGCAGAGCACTCGGGACAGGGACTGGAAACACCATATATTTT. Protein sequence: CATSRALGTGTGNTIYF.

V is TRBV19 and J is TRBJ1-1, with D uncertain. Germline loops: CDR1 LNHDA, CDR2 SQIVND (reference sequence). The length of the CDR3 is 13 residues. V shed 6 bases and J shed 1 base, with 9 bases lying between them. CDR3 sequence reads: CASSPDWNTEAFF. In DNA, the CDR3 is TGTGCCAGTAGCCCAGACTGGAACACTGAAGCTTTCTTT.